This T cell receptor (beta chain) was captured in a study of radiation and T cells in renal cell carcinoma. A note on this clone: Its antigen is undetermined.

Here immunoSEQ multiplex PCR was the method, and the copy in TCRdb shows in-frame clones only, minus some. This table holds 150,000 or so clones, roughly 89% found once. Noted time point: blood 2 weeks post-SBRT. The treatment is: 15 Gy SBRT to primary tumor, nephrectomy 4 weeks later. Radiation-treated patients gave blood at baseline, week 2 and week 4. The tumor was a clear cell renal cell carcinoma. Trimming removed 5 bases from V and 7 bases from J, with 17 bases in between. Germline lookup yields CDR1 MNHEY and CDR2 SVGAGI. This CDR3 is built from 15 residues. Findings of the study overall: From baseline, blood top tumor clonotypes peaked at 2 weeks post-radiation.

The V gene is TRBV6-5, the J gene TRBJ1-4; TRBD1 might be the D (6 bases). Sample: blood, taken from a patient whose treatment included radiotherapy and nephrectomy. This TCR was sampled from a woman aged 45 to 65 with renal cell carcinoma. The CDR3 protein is CASSPDRSSVEKLFF. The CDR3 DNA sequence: TGTGCCAGCAGTCCAGACAGGAGTTCGGTTGAAAAACTGTTTTTT.